What follows are 17 T cell receptor beta chains derived from one specimen sequenced in a study of T cell changes during pregnancy in multiple sclerosis. Repertoires were generated with immunoSEQ multiplex PCR, while TCRdb's copy carries only in-frame clones and drops some. This table holds about 57,000 clones, 91% found once. The material sequenced was peripheral blood, taken after pregnancy. These receptors all stem from a female donor in good health, enrolled as a control in a pregnancy study.

CDR3 sequence: CASSPRGGRAHNEQFF. In DNA, the CDR3 is TGTGCCAGCAGTCCCCGTGGCGGGAGGGCCCACAATGAGCAGTTCTTC. The chain links TRBV27 to TRBJ2-1, with 9 positions matching TRBD2. V shed 5 bases, J shed 5 bases, and the junction held 10 bases outside the gene matches. In germline, CDR1 is MNHEY, CDR2 SMNVEV (reference sequence). This CDR3 comprises 16 residues.

The rearrangement uses TRBV6-5 and TRBJ1-1, with a possible D match to TRBD1 (5 bases). This CDR3 spans 16 amino acids. The V end lost 2 bases, the J end lost 0 bases, and 13 bases lay between the germline ends. The V gene's germline CDR1 is MNHEY and CDR2 SVGAGI. The CDR3 protein is CASSYAEGALNTEAFF. The CDR3 nucleotides are TGTGCCAGCAGTTACGCAGAAGGGGCGCTGAACACTGAAGCTTTCTTT.

CDR3 sequence: CASSPEGRLNTEAFF. As DNA, the CDR3 is TGTGCCAGCTCACCGGAGGGACGGTTGAACACTGAAGCTTTCTTT. This rearrangement joins TRBV18 to TRBJ1-1; tentative D call: TRBD1 (5 bases). Germline CDR1 is KGHSH and CDR2 is LQKENI. The CDR3 contains 15 residues. The V gene lost 3 bases and the J gene lost 0 bases, with 11 bases spanning the gap. Based on the CDR3 plus reference TRBV18 and TRBJ1-1, the full variable domain is NAGVMQNPRHLVRRRGQEARLRCSPMKGHSHVYWYRQLPEEGLKFMVYLQKENIIDESGMPKERFSAEFPKEGPSILRIQQVVRGDSAAYFCASSPEGRLNTEAFFGQGTRLTVV.

This clone appeared a single time. The chain couples TRBV2 to TRBJ1-2, with 8 bases matching TRBD1. After removal of 11 bases from V and 1 base from J, the junction contained 12 bases not matched to a gene. The germline V gene encodes CDR1 SNHLY and CDR2 FYNNEI. This CDR3 is 15 amino acids long. The CDR3: CAGSLTGVINYGYTF. CDR3 in DNA: TGTGCCGGTTCTTTGACAGGGGTAATTAACTATGGCTACACCTTC.

The chain has TRBV18 and TRBJ2-3; D call uncertain. V lost 5 bases and J lost 2, with 11 bases in between. The CDR3 is made up of 14 amino acids. Germline V gene sequence: CDR1 KGHSH, CDR2 LQKENI. This CDR3 reads CASSILRVTDTQYF. The CDR3 DNA reads as TGTGCCAGCTCAATTCTACGGGTCACAGATACGCAGTATTTT.

As for this clone: Relative to the germline gene, one junction end is altered; a read error may explain this. The V gene is TRBV7-8, the J gene TRBJ2-7, with 8 bases identical to TRBD2. This CDR3 is 14 amino acids long. Looked up from germline, CDR1 is SGHVS and CDR2 is FQNEAQ. The DNA for the CDR3 is TGTGCCAGCAGTTTAGACCCGGGGGGGTACGAGCAGTACTTC. Amino acid sequence: CASSLDPGGYEQYF.

This clone has just one count. The chain has TRBV7-2 and TRBJ1-4, with 7 bases matching TRBD1. Germline V CDR1 and CDR2: SGHTA, FQGNSA. There are 16 residues in the CDR3. V lost 3 bases, J lost 5 bases, and 9 bases stayed unmatched. CDR3 DNA sequence: TGTGCCAGCAGCTTGGGAATGGGACAGCCAAATGAAAAACTGTTTTTT. Residues: CASSLGMGQPNEKLFF.

The genes are TRBV5-1 and TRBJ2-7; D might be TRBD2 (7 bases). The CDR3 contains 19 residues. CDR1 and CDR2 from the germline V gene are SGHRS and YFSETQ. The V end lost 0 bases, the J end lost 2 bases, and 24 bases lay between the germline ends. CDR3 sequence (DNA): TGCGCCAGCAGCTTGGTTGGCAGCTATGGGGGGGCCGATACCTACGAGCAGTACTTC. It codes for CASSLVGSYGGADTYEQYF.

In its sample, this clone was seen a few times. The rearrangement joins TRBV6-5 to TRBJ1-2; 9 bases map to TRBD1. The CDR3 totals 14 residues. Germline V gene sequence: CDR1 MNHEY, CDR2 SVGAGI. With 4 bases clipped from V and 6 bases from J, the junction kept 6 bases outside the gene matches. The CDR3 bases are TGTGCCAGCAGTTCCGCCCGGGACAGGGATGGCTACACCTTC. Translated: CASSSARDRDGYTF.

The chain is built from TRBV7-2 and TRBJ1-5; 9 nucleotides agree with TRBD1. V was pared by 5 bases and J by 4 bases, with 6 bases of the junction left unmatched. Germline assignment: CDR1 SGHTA and CDR2 FQGNSA. The CDR3 runs 15 residues. The CDR3 sequence: CASSPVTGGNQPQHF. The CDR3 nucleotides read TGTGCCAGCAGCCCCGTGACAGGGGGAAATCAGCCCCAGCATTTT.

The chain is built from TRBV5-1 and TRBJ2-1; 8 bases match TRBD2. The CDR3 sequence is 17 residues long. J was trimmed by 5 bases and V by 0 bases; bases with no gene match: 10. The germline CDR1 and CDR2 sequences are SGHRS and YFSETQ. Here the CDR3 DNA reads TGCGCCAGCAGCTTGGCCGTATTAGCGGGGACCCACAATGAGCAGTTCTTC. As protein: CASSLAVLAGTHNEQFF.

The V call is TRBV4-2, the J call TRBJ2-7; 8 bases fit TRBD2. The germline gives CDR1 LGHNA, CDR2 YNFKEQ. The CDR3 is made up of 17 amino acids. The V gene end was trimmed by 4 bases and the J gene end by 2 bases; junction bases not matched to a gene: 13. In DNA, the CDR3 is TGTGCCAGCAGCCGAGGTGACGGAGCGGGAGAAACCTACGAGCAGTACTTC. Translating it yields CASSRGDGAGETYEQYF.

This clone turned up a few times. V and J are TRBV28 and TRBJ1-5; D uncertain. With 4 bases removed from V and 1 base from J, the gap between germline ends came to 17 bases. Germline V CDR1 and CDR2: MDHEN, SYDVKM. CDR3 length: 17 residues. CDR3 bases: TGTGCCAGCAGTTCCCCCCCCCGGGTGAGGAGCAATCAGCCCCAGCATTTT. Its translation: CASSSPPRVRSNQPQHF.

The DNA for the CDR3 is TGTGCCAGCAGCCCCAATGGGAGGCCCTATGGCTACACCTTC. This sequence encodes CASSPNGRPYGYTF. The rearrangement uses TRBV7-3 and TRBJ1-2, with unresolved D. Germline values: CDR1 SGHTA, CDR2 FQGTGA. The CDR3 runs 14 residues. V was pared by 5 bases and J by 4 bases, with 14 bases between.

V is TRBV7-3 and J is TRBJ2-3, with 10 bases that match TRBD1. The V gene's germline CDR1 is SGHTA and CDR2 FQGTGA. The ends lost 2 bases at V and 6 bases at J; junction bases unmatched: 11. CDR3 size: 17 residues. CDR3: CASSLAPPGQGFDTQYF. DNA of the CDR3: TGTGCCAGCAGCTTAGCCCCCCCGGGACAGGGGTTCGATACGCAGTATTTT.

The chain is built from TRBV5-1 and TRBJ1-5; 7 bases align to TRBD1. CDR1 and CDR2 from the germline V gene are SGHRS and YFSETQ. This CDR3 spans 15 amino acids. Unmatched junction bases numbered 2, after V lost 0 bases and J lost 2 bases. DNA of the CDR3: TGCGCCAGCAGCTTGGCCGGGACAGGCAATCAGCCCCAGCATTTT. It specifies CASSLAGTGNQPQHF.

The chain is built from TRBV13 and TRBJ2-2, with 8 nucleotides matching TRBD2. Trimming removed 5 bases from V and 3 bases from J; junction bases left unmatched: 5. This CDR3 contains 15 residues. Germline values: CDR1 PRHDT, CDR2 FYEKMQ (reference sequence). The CDR3, as DNA: TGTGCCAGCAGCCAGAGCGGGGGAGACACCGGGGAGCTGTTTTTT. Translated, it gives CASSQSGGDTGELFF. Full variable domain (outside the CDR3, taken from reference TRBV13 and TRBJ2-2): AAGVIQSPRHLIKEKRETATLKCYPIPRHDTVYWYQQGPGQDPQFLISFYEKMQSDKGSIPDRFSAQQFSDYHSELNMSSLELGDSALYFCASSQSGGDTGELFFGEGSRLTVL.